The rows below give T cell receptor beta chains drawn from one sample of a study of T cells in Graves' hyperthyroidism and ophthalmopathy. TCRdb reprocessed the multiplex PCR reads via MiXCR and lists one record per CDR3 protein. This sample has roughly 300,000 distinct CDR3 sequences, with roughly 18% found just once. The sequenced sample consisted of blood. Receptors were obtained from a woman aged 45-59 years with Graves' hyperthyroidism. CDR3s include the opening cysteine and the closing phenylalanine or tryptophan. D genes are given only for firm matches. Size values are once, few and many counts, or a class for expanded clones, and some rows have none.

clone_size,j_call,d_call,v_call,cdr3_nt,cdr3_aa
many,TRBJ2-1,-,TRBV10-1,TGCGCCAGCAGTGGGACCGGCGGGTCCTACAATGAGCAGTTCTTC,CASSGTGGSYNEQFF
few,TRBJ1-2,-,TRBV6-1,TGTGCCAGCAGTTTCAGGGACGGCTATGGCTACACCTTC,CASSFRDGYGYTF
many,TRBJ2-1,TRBD2,TRBV3-1,TGTGCCAGCAGCCCTATGGGACTAGCGGGGAATATCAATGAGCAGTTCTTC,CASSPMGLAGNINEQFF
many,TRBJ1-4,TRBD1,TRBV6-1,TGTGCCAGCAGTGAAGCGCTCGGACAGGGGGCCACTAATGAAAAACTGTTTTTT,CASSEALGQGATNEKLFF
many,TRBJ1-3,-,TRBV12-3/TRBV12-4,TGTGCCAGCAGTTTATTGGACAGAGACACCATATATTTT,CASSLLDRDTIYF
few,TRBJ2-3,-,TRBV5-8,TGTGCCAGCAGCTTGGGCCATGGGGCAGATACGCAGTATTTT,CASSLGHGADTQYF
-,TRBJ1-2,-,TRBV3-1,TGTGCCAGCAGCCAAGATCGGTGGGGGGACGACTTAGCTAACTATGGCTACACCTTC,CASSQDRWGDDLANYGYTF
once,TRBJ1-2,-,TRBV9,TGTGCCAGCAGCGTAGTTGGGGGATACAACTATGGCTACACCTTC,CASSVVGGYNYGYTF
many,TRBJ2-3,-,TRBV11-2,TGTGCCAGCAGCTTAGAGACAGCGACAGATACGCAGTATTTT,CASSLETATDTQYF
-,TRBJ2-1,-,TRBV5-1,TGCGCCAGCAGCTTGGGGGCGCGATCAAGTGAGCAGTTCTTC,CASSLGARSSEQFF
many,TRBJ1-6,-,TRBV2,TGTGCCAGCAGTGCGGGCCCCAAAAGATCCCTCCACTTT,CASSAGPKRSLHF
-,TRBJ2-5,-,TRBV6-1,TGTGCCAACGGACACAGCCAAGAGACCCAGTACTTC,CANGHSQETQYF
-,TRBJ1-1,TRBD1,TRBV3-1,TGTGCCAGCAGCCAGCGACAGGGATTAGGTTTTCGGACTGAAGCTTTCTTT,CASSQRQGLGFRTEAFF
-,TRBJ1-1,-,TRBV28,TGTGCCAGCGTCACTGGGAGCCTGAACACTGAAGCTTTCTTT,CASVTGSLNTEAFF
-,TRBJ2-1,TRBD2,TRBV16,TGTGCCAGCAGCCAATCGGCTAGCGGGATCGGTGAGCAGTTCTTC,CASSQSASGIGEQFF
-,TRBJ2-2,-,TRBV7-9,TGTGCCAGCGCGTTGGGGGCCCTCGGCGGGGAGCTGTTTTTT,CASALGALGGELFF
-,TRBJ2-7,TRBD2,TRBV28,TGTGCCAGCAGGCTTAGCGGGAGATCTTACGAGCAGTACTTC,CASRLSGRSYEQYF
few,TRBJ2-5,TRBD2,TRBV3-1,TGTGCCAGCAGCCAAGATCCGACTAGCGGGGATTTGGAGACCCAGTACTTC,CASSQDPTSGDLETQYF
-,TRBJ1-1,-,TRBV13,TGTGCCAGCAGCTTAGGGGGGAGGGGAGCTTTCTTT,CASSLGGRGAFF
many,TRBJ1-3,-,TRBV5-5,TGTGCCAGCAGCGTCCAAACCTCTGGAAACACCATATATTTT,CASSVQTSGNTIYF
many,TRBJ1-2,-,TRBV12-3/TRBV12-4,TGTGCCAGCAGCAAGGGGAGGGGGGTGAGGGAGGATGGCTACACCTTC,CASSKGRGVREDGYTF
many,TRBJ2-1,-,TRBV4-2,TGTGCCAGCAGCCCTGAGATCCGGCCGGACGCCTACAATGAGCAGTTCTTC,CASSPEIRPDAYNEQFF
-,TRBJ2-5,-,TRBV7-8,TGTGCCAGCCGGGTCGGGGCGGTGCAGACCCAGTACTTC,CASRVGAVQTQYF
many,TRBJ2-2,-,TRBV11-3,TGTGCCAGCAGCGCGGGACGAGGGTCCGGGGAGCTGTTTTTT,CASSAGRGSGELFF
many,TRBJ2-3,-,TRBV12-3/TRBV12-4,TGTGCCAGCAGTCCGACTATCCCTCCGGGAAATACGCAGTATTTT,CASSPTIPPGNTQYF
-,TRBJ1-2,-,TRBV28,TGTGCCAGCAGTTTTGGGTTTGGGGAATCTAACTATGGCTACACCTTC,CASSFGFGESNYGYTF
-,TRBJ1-1,-,TRBV6-1,TGTGCCAGCAGTGAACCAAGGGTTGGAAGGGACACTGAAGCTTTCTTT,CASSEPRVGRDTEAFF
few,TRBJ2-1,-,TRBV7-3,TGTGCCAGCAGCTCCATCTACCCCGCCCCCCGCAATGAGCAGTTCTTC,CASSSIYPAPRNEQFF
few,TRBJ1-5,-,TRBV3-1,TGTGCCAGCAGCCAAGCCCCGGATCAGCCCCAGCATTTT,CASSQAPDQPQHF
-,TRBJ2-7,-,TRBV18,TGTGCCAGCTCACCAGACAGGAGGGGCTACGAGCAGTACTTC,CASSPDRRGYEQYF
-,TRBJ2-7,TRBD2,TRBV5-1,TGCGCCAGCACTCCGAAGGGGCTAGCGGGGTCCTACGAGCAGTACTTC,CASTPKGLAGSYEQYF
-,TRBJ2-5,TRBD2,TRBV15,TGTGCCACCAGCAGAGATACCAGAGGACTAGCGGGAGTCGGAGGCCAAGAGACCCAGTACTTC,CATSRDTRGLAGVGGQETQYF
few,TRBJ2-1,-,TRBV19,TGTGCCAGTAGTATGCCCGGCAGCGGCTCCTACAATGAGCAGTTCTTC,CASSMPGSGSYNEQFF
-,TRBJ1-6,TRBD1,TRBV4-1,TGCGCCAGCAGCCCTCCCGCGGGACAGGGAGGGGATTCACCCCTCCACTTT,CASSPPAGQGGDSPLHF
-,TRBJ2-2,TRBD1,TRBV20-1,TGCAGTGCTAGAGAGACAGGGGCGGGGGAGCTGTTTTTT,CSARETGAGELFF
many,TRBJ2-3,-,TRBV20-1,TGCAGTGCTGACCCTTTGGCAGTCACAGATACGCAGTATTTT,CSADPLAVTDTQYF
few,TRBJ2-1,-,TRBV5-1,TGCGCCAGCAGCTTACAGCCTTACAATGAGCAGTTCTTC,CASSLQPYNEQFF